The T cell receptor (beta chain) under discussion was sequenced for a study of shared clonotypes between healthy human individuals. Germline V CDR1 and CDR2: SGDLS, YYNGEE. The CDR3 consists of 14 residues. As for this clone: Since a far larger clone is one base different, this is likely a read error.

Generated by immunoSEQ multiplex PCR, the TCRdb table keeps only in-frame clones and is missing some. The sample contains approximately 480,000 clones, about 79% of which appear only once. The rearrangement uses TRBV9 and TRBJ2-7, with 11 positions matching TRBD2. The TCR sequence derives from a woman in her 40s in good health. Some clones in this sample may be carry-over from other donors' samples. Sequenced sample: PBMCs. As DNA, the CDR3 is TGTGCCTGCAGCGTAGGTAGCGGGAGGGAAGAGCAGTACTTC. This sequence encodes CACSVGSGREEQYF.